This TCR beta chain originates from a study of shared clonotypes between healthy human individuals. Overall study findings and caveats: Generation probability values for non-shared clonotypes were lower than those for clonotypes shared by all four donors. Around 5% of naive CD4 clonotypes were common to four donors.

Naive CD8 cells were CD45RO-negative, positively selected for CCR7, excluding terminally differentiated effector memory CD45RA+ cells. The V gene lost 0 bases and the J gene lost 5 bases, with 14 bases spanning the gap. This CDR3 has 16 amino acids. CDR1 and CDR2 from the germline V gene are LNHNV and YYDKDF (reference sequence). The assay ran at deep level. In the original workflow: ImmunoSEQ yielded junction-only sequences lacking quality scores, so filtering differed. The table came from immunoSEQ multiplex PCR; TCRdb's copy has only in-frame clones and leaves some out. V, J and clone size reflect that table, while D and trimming were determined from the DNA. The sample shows roughly 810,000 clones, approximately 97% of them seen only once. About this clone: As yet, its antigen is unknown.

This receptor was identified in a man aged 30 to 39 in good health. This chain joins TRBV15 and TRBJ2-1; no definite D call. Material for sequencing was naive CD8+ T cells sorted from blood. As DNA, the CDR3 is TGTGCCACCAGCAGAGATCATTCCCCCCCACACAATGAGCAGTTCTTC. Translating it yields CATSRDHSPPHNEQFF.